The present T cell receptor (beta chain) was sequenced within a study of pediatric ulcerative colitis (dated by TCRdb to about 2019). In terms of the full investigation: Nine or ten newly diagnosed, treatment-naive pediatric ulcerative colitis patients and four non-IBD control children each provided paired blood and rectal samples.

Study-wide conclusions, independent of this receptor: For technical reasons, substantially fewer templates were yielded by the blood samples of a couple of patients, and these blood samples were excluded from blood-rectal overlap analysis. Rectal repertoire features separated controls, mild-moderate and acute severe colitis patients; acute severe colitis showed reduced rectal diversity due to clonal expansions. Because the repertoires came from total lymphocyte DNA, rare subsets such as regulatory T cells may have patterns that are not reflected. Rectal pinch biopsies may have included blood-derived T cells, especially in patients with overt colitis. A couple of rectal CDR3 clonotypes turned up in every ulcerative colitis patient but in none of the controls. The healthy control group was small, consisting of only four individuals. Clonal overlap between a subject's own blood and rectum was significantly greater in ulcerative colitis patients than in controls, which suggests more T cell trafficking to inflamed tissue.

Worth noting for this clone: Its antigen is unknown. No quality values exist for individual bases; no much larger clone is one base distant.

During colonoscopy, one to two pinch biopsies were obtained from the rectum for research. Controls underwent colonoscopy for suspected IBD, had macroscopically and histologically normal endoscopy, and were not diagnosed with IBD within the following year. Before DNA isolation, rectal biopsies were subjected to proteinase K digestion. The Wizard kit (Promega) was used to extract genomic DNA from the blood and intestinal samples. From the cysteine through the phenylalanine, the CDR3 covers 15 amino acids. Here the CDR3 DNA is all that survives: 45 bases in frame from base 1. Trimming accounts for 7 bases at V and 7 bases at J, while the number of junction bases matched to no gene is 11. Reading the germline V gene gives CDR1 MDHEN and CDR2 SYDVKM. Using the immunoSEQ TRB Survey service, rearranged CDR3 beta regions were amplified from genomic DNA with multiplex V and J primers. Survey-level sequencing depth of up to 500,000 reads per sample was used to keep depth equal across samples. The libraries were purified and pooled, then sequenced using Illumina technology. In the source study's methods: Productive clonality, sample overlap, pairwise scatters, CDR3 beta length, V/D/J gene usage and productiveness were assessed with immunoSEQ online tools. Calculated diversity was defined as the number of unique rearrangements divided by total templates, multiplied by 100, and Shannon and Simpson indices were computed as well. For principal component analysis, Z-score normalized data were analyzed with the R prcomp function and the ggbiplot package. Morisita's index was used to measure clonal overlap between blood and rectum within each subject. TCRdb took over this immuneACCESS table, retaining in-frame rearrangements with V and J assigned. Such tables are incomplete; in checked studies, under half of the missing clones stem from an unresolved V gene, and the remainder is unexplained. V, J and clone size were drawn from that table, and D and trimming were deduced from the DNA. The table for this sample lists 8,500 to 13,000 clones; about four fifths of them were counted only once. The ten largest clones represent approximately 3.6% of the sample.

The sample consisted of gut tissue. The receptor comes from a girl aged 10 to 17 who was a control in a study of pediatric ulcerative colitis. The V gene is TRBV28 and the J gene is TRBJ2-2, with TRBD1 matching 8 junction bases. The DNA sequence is TGTGCCAGCACCCTTAGGGACAGGCGGGACGGGGAGCTGTTTTTT. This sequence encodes CASTLRDRRDGELFF.